This TCR beta chain was profiled in a study of identical twins. Germline CDR1 is KGHSH and CDR2 is LQKENI. V shed 3 bases and J shed 0 bases, with 14 bases lying between them. This CDR3 has 16 amino acids. After template switching added a universal primer site, the resulting cDNA carried unique molecular identifiers. TCRdb processed the 5' RACE reads anew with MiXCR; each CDR3 protein has one entry. The sample records 150,000 or so distinct CDR3 sequences, roughly 3.2% being singletons. This clonotype was seen repeatedly, ten times or more. What it binds is unknown. Points from the study as a whole: It was out-of-frame TCR alpha sharing in monozygotic twins that models underestimated. Conclusions rested on cross-sectional statistics rather than following the same donors.

The rearrangement links TRBV18 to TRBJ1-1; D remains unclear. The origin of this receptor is a young man in good health. Sequencing was done on a sample of memory T cells sorted from blood. The CDR3 spells CASSPFSSRLNTEAFF. In DNA, the CDR3 is TGTGCCAGCTCACCTTTCTCCTCCCGATTGAACACTGAAGCTTTCTTT.